Included here is one T cell receptor beta chain sequence, with context. This clone showed up just once. Its antigen remains unidentified. No much larger clone is present one base from it, and per-base qualities are unavailable. The library came from the immunoSEQ multiplex PCR assay. A mixture of 60 forward primers for TCR Vbeta segments and 13 reverse primers for TCR Jbeta segments was used in the multiplex PCR. The CDR3 region of rearranged TCR beta genes was amplified from genomic DNA with a multiplex PCR assay. The Illumina HiSeq System was used to sequence the amplified TCR beta libraries as 87-base-pair reads. The authors processed their data as follows. A later analysis tallied roughly 78 million unique TCR beta chains across the 610 or so repertoires, and around 10 million of those chains were shared by two or more donors. To remove PCR and sequencing errors, raw reads were error-corrected and collapsed into unique sequences using a nearest-neighbor algorithm that merged closely related sequences. V, D and J gene segments were assigned by aligning CDR3 sequences to IMGT reference sequences. For a sequence to be retained, a match of at least six nucleotides to both a V gene segment and a J gene segment was required. Rearrangements were called productive when the CDR3 lacked stop codons and stayed in frame with V and J; all others were non-productive. CDR3 was defined according to IMGT convention as the region running from the second conserved V-encoded cysteine to the conserved J-encoded phenylalanine. The earlier analysis of a few hundred of the donors excluded sequences that lacked an unambiguous match to a single V gene segment. An earlier analysis of 587 of the donors called V segments functional above 56.7% productive rearrangements and segregating when the between-donor standard deviation exceeded 5%. A statistical classification framework was developed to diagnose cytomegalovirus status using the catalog of TCR beta chain sequences. A later analysis assigned V and J genes by comparing TCR nucleotide sequences with IMGT/GENE-DB human TR gene sequences. In a later analysis, CDR3 sequences and most-parsimonious VDJ recombination scenarios were assigned using the TCRdist pipeline. In a later analysis, each TCR beta chain was defined by its CDR3 amino acid sequence together with its V-gene family, and reads without a unique V-gene family were excluded. To address suspected cross-contamination and a sequencing artifact, a later analysis removed over 500 highly shared, low-generation-probability nucleotide sequences. For each public chain, a later analysis derived a clonal expansion index from normalized ranks of inferred template counts within each repertoire. Generation probabilities in a later analysis came from a VDJ recombination model fitted to out-of-frame rearrangements, and those results were checked against IGoR. Hypergeometric tests were used in a later analysis to score TCR-TCR, TCR-HLA and TCR-CMV co-occurrence, with a repertoire-size bias correction applied to the TCR pairs. A later analysis estimated false discovery rates by permuting HLA or CMV assignments 20 times. In a later analysis, co-occurring TCRs were grouped using DBSCAN, and TCRdist sequence similarity was added for clustering within HLA-allele-positive subsets. Repertoires with fewer than 30,000 or more than 120,000 public chains, plus five repertoires with anomalous nucleotide sharing, were excluded from co-occurrence clustering. The clones in this table, taken by TCRdb from immuneACCESS, are in-frame only. Not every clone is retained; where verified, under half of the shortfall comes from an unresolved V gene, and the cause of the rest is unknown. V, J and clone size were drawn from that table, and D and trimming were deduced from the DNA. The sample table holds about 140,000 clones, of which roughly 60% were seen once. Approximately 2.5% of the sample is held by the ten biggest clonotypes.

The data derive from a study of cytomegalovirus exposure and HLA in healthy donors (dated 2017 in TCRdb). Background on the whole study: An earlier analysis of several hundred of the donors reported around 280 Gb of sequence data and around 110 million unique TCR beta sequences obtained from around 190 million T cells. Roughly 300 gigabases of sequencing data and tens of millions of unique TCR sequences made up an early release that covered over 550 HLA-typed donors. Of the roughly 400 genotyped donors, approximately 82% fell in the genetic ancestry cluster associated with self-reported Caucasian donors. The study aimed to test whether cataloging public T cell receptors could reveal signatures of past pathogen exposure. The study used immunosequencing to profile the T cell repertoires of 670 or so subjects and linked those repertoires to cytomegalovirus serostatus. Besides the first cohort of roughly 660 subjects, a separate validation cohort made up of roughly 130 different subjects was used. High-throughput TCR immunosequencing, statistical association of individual TCRs with disease status, and machine learning were combined to predict cytomegalovirus infection status. A later analysis re-examined previously published TCR beta repertoires from over 500 donors and added high-resolution HLA genotyping to investigate patterns of TCR occurrence. The later analysis used no new phenotypic data to find candidate immune exposures, relying instead on TCR beta sequences and their occurrence across donors. To decide whether each TCR beta V gene segment behaved as functional or pseudogenic, an earlier analysis of some 600 of the donors relied on high-throughput TCR beta sequencing. Donor age, sex, ethnicity and CMV serostatus were compiled alongside the repertoire data. A later genetic analysis took genome-wide SNP genotypes for about 60% of the roughly 670 donors and used that subset as a discovery cohort. Every repertoire in the discovery cohort had been generated on one and the same sequencing platform. HLA typing included class I and class II loci at four-digit resolution. Typing coverage differed by locus: A, B, C, DRB1 and DQB1 were typed in roughly 620-640 donors, DQA1 in roughly 510, DPA1 in over 600, and DPB1 in just under 480. Four to six DR-DQ haplotypes were handled as single units for association and clustering, since linkage in the cohort was strong. Among several hundred genotyped donors of the cohort, an average of roughly 230,000 unique TCR beta nucleotide sequences was sequenced per donor, of which about 19% were non-productive. General conclusions and limits of the study: In a later analysis, some 18,000 TCR beta sequences were associated with specific HLA alleles at a false discovery rate of 0.05. V-gene and J-gene trimming of TCR beta chains was associated with a missense DCLRE1C variant in a later genetic analysis, and the association was replicated in an independent cohort. Linkage disequilibrium might explain the correlated functional status among segregating V segments, but an unknown experimental factor could not be excluded. For the cohort, immune exposure information was limited to CMV serostatus. While some public TCRs were present in many individuals, most TCR sequences turned up only very rarely across donors. In vitro tests confirmed that a few of the cytomegalovirus-associated TCR beta chains recognize cytomegalovirus antigens. A group of highly shared sequence variants was considered likely to be a technical artifact of the sequencing pipeline. Some IMGT-functional V segments, including TRBV6-2 and TRBV6-3, could not be told apart with the 87-base-pair reads, so those segments were excluded. Only TCR beta chains were sequenced in this cohort, and the absence of alpha or paired-chain data limited detectable features. According to the authors, the approach could potentially be generalized to other disease states and immunological phenotypes. A later analysis found that TCR association rates varied across HLA loci, with DRB1 alleles showing the most associated TCRs and HLA-C alleles the fewest. Because some donors lacked HLA typing at each locus, the association tests relied only on the typed subset. In a later genetic analysis, fewer N-insertions in productive TCRs were reported among donors in an Asian-associated ancestry cluster than the roughly 710-donor mean. Most CMV-associated TCR beta chains appeared to be HLA-restricted in a later analysis, and the HLA associations seemed to be driven largely by CMV exposure. In an earlier analysis of approximately 590 of the donors, most TCR beta V segments appeared in productive rearrangements about 87% or about 30% of the time, broadly matching IMGT annotations. A further reported finding was that TCR beta sequences accurately predicted the HLA-A and HLA-B alleles for most subjects in the first cohort. The classifier was reported to diagnose cytomegalovirus status with high specificity and sensitivity in both the original cohort and the validation cohort. A total of about 150 TCR beta chains were listed by the study as associated with cytomegalovirus. Assigning TCR associations to individual alleles was difficult when HLA alleles, especially DR and DQ, strongly co-occurred. Presence/absence analyses assumed roughly uniform sequencing depth across donors, an assumption that may not hold. According to a later analysis, parvovirus B19, influenza, CMV and Epstein-Barr virus appeared linked to several top co-occurrence clusters. A later analysis found that HLA-associated TCR beta chains were more clonally expanded and had lower generation probabilities than equally common non-associated chains. The earlier analysis of approximately 590 of the donors excluded approximately 15 rarely observed V segments, including chromosome 9 orphons, because counts were too low.

Based on the germline V gene (reference sequence), the CDR1 and CDR2 sequences are GTSNPN and SVGIG. From its cysteine to its phenylalanine, the CDR3 spans 15 amino acids. This entry keeps only the CDR3 DNA: 45 bases, framed from base 1. The germline V and J ends show losses of 3 bases and 1 base respectively, and no gene match explains 5 bases of the junction. The cohort consisted of 666 healthy bone marrow donors. At the time of sampling, every cohort member was nominally healthy, though immune exposures that went unrecorded were likely present. The donor was CMV seronegative and belonged to the group of 352 seronegative cohort members. A peripheral blood sample was collected from each donor, and TCR beta sequencing was performed on peripheral blood mononuclear cells. The Qiagen DNeasy Blood Extraction Kit was used to extract genomic DNA from the blood cell samples.

The material sequenced was PBMCs. The chain joins TRBV30 to TRBJ1-5, with 8 bases matching TRBD1. This TCR was sampled from a woman aged 40 to 50 in good health and CMV-seronegative. The CDR3 corresponds to CAWSLGQGSNQPQHF. The DNA reads as follows: TGTGCCTGGAGCCTCGGACAGGGAAGCAATCAGCCCCAGCATTTT.